This passage covers 10 T cell receptor beta chains from one sample sequenced in a study of T-cell memory formation after mild COVID-19 (dated by TCRdb to the early 2020s). The library was obtained by 5' RACE. The listed sequencing device is Illumina NovaSeq 6000. TCRdb reran the public reads through fastp at Q25 and MiXCR, keeping productive beta chains. Merged by CDR3 protein, the rows form single entries marked with the most common genes and DNA. This sample has 310,000 or so distinct CDR3 sequences in its table, and 15% to 20% of those were observed once. The ten largest clones add up to around 23% of the sample. The sample consisted of PBMCs or a T cell subset sorted from them (not recorded which). The receptors come from a man in his late teens or twenties who had mild COVID-19 (a few samples of this study predate the infection). The sample titles of this study are shuffled in the database, so cell type and time point are left out; the donor was told from shared clones.

In this sample, this clonotype turned up a few times. The chain joins TRBV10-3 to TRBJ1-6; 7 bases fit TRBD1. The CDR3 consists of 13 residues. Trimming cost V 11 bases and J 6 bases; bases outside gene matches: 7. The germline gives CDR1 ENHRY, CDR2 SYGVKD. CDR3 coding DNA: TGTGCCGCCACCCGGGACAGTAATTCACCCCTCCACTTT. Protein product: CAATRDSNSPLHF.

This clonotype occurred a few times. The V and J genes are TRBV4-1 and TRBJ1-2, with D maybe TRBD1 (6 bases). CDR1 is MGHRA and CDR2 is YSYEKL in the germline V gene. CDR3 length equals 15 residues. V dropped 0 bases and J dropped 1 base, with 9 bases sitting between them. This CDR3 reads CASSQEGGRNYGYTF. The CDR3 DNA follows: TGCGCCAGCAGCCAAGAGGGGGGGCGTAACTATGGCTACACCTTC.

The genes are TRBV7-2 and TRBJ2-3, with 9 bases lining up with TRBD1. CDR1 is SGHTA and CDR2 is FQGNSA in the germline V gene. The CDR3 length is 17 residues. Trimming took 0 bases from V and 6 from J; bases not matched to a gene: 10. The CDR3 DNA is TGTGCCAGCAGCTTAGCCGAGACAGGGGGGAAACGGGATACGCAGTATTTT. This encodes CASSLAETGGKRDTQYF.

This clonotype was counted only a few times. The V and J genes are TRBV27 and TRBJ1-1, with D maybe TRBD1 (5 bases). The CDR3 covers 14 residues. The germline V gene has CDR1 MNHEY and CDR2 SMNVEV (reference sequence). Trimming pared 9 bases from V and 3 bases from J, leaving 17 bases between. CDR3 loop: CASSRTPRDTEAFF. CDR3 sequence (DNA): TGTGCCAGTAGCAGGACGCCCAGGGACACTGAAGCTTTCTTT.

This chain connects TRBV11-2 to TRBJ2-7, with D possibly matching TRBD1 (7 bases). Per the germline V gene, CDR1 is SGHAT and CDR2 is FQNNGV. The V and J ends lost 1 base and 6 bases respectively, with 16 bases between them. The CDR3 extends over 15 amino acids. The CDR3 nucleotides read TGTGCCAGCAGCTTAGGTGTCGGCAGGGGGGCCGAGCAGTACGTC. The encoded protein is CASSLGVGRGAEQYV.

The rearrangement uses TRBV7-3 and TRBJ2-3; D perhaps matches TRBD2 (7 bases). The length of the CDR3 is 16 residues. V lost 4 bases and J lost 3, with 17 bases in between. The germline V gene has CDR1 SGHTA and CDR2 FQGTGA. The CDR3 loop is CASSSWGGGSTDTQYF. The CDR3 bases are TGTGCCAGCAGCTCCTGGGGGGGCGGGTCTACAGATACGCAGTATTTT.

In its sample, this clonotype was seen many times. This chain uses TRBV5-1 with TRBJ2-4, with 8 bases aligning to TRBD1. The CDR3 is 13 amino acids. CDR1 is SGHRS and CDR2 is YFSETQ in the germline V gene. Trimming removed 3 bases from V and 7 bases from J; junction bases left unmatched: 3. As DNA, the CDR3 is TGCGCCAGCAGCTCCGGACAGGGCAACATTCAGTACTTC. It encodes CASSSGQGNIQYF.

The gene calls are TRBV6-1 and TRBJ2-7, with D tentatively TRBD2 (5 bases). Germline V CDR1 and CDR2: MNHNS, SASEGT. V gave up 6 bases and J gave up 2 bases, with 11 bases separating them. The CDR3 is made up of 13 amino acids. The CDR3 is CASRSGSAYEQYV. The CDR3 DNA reads TGTGCCAGCAGGAGCGGTTCCGCCTACGAGCAGTACGTC.

This chain links TRBV9 with TRBJ1-1; D is perhaps TRBD1 (5 bases). This CDR3 contains 14 residues. Germline lookup yields CDR1 SGDLS and CDR2 YYNGEE. V was shortened by 0 bases and J by 7 bases, with 13 bases between the two germline ends. The CDR3 sequence is CASSVGYDGGEAFF. The CDR3 nucleotides are TGTGCCAGCAGCGTAGGATATGACGGGGGTGAAGCTTTCTTT.

CDR3 region: CSALTSSYNEQFF. CDR3 DNA sequence: TGCAGTGCCCTGACTAGCTCCTACAATGAGCAGTTCTTC. The chain is built from TRBV20-1 and TRBJ2-1, with D possibly being TRBD2 (6 bases). This CDR3 has 13 amino acids. Germline loops: CDR1 DFQATT, CDR2 SNEGSKA (reference sequence). Between the trimmed V and J ends, which lost 6 bases and 0 bases, there was a span of 9 bases.